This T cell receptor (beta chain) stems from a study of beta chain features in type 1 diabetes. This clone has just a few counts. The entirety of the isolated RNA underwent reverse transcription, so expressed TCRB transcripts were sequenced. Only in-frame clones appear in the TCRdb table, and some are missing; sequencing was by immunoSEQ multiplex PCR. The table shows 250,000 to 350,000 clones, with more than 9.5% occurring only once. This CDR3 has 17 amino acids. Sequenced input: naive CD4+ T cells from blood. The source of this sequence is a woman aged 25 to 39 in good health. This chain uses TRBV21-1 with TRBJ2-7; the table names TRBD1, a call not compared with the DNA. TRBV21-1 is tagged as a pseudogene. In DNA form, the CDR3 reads TGTGCCAGCAGCAATCTTAAAGGGACAGGGAAAGGGTACGAGCAGTACTTC. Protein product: CASSNLKGTGKGYEQYF.